A single sample is the source of the 16 T cell receptor beta chains below, sequenced in a study of blood T cells in healthy people across ages. It was with a sample-barcoded 5' primer and a J-beta primer mix that a second PCR of roughly 7 to 12 cycles was run. From the 5' RACE reads, TCRdb called clonotypes with MiXCR, one entry per CDR3 protein. This table has 1 million to 1.2 million distinct CDR3 sequences, around two fifths appearing once. Sequencing used blood. The receptors derive from a man aged 18 to 30 in good health.

CDR3 nucleotides: TGTGCCAGCAGCTCGTCGACACCACTGAACACTGAAGCTTTCTTT. Its translation is CASSSSTPLNTEAFF. This sequence joins TRBV7-6 and TRBJ1-1; D ambiguous. From germline, CDR1 is SGHVS and CDR2 FNYEAQ. V gave up 4 bases and J gave up 0 bases, with 12 bases separating them. This CDR3 region has 15 residues.

This chain links TRBV27 with TRBJ1-1, with 9 positions matching TRBD1. CDR1 and CDR2 (germline): MNHEY, SMNVEV (reference sequence). Trimming took 4 bases from V and 1 from J; bases not matched to a gene: 4. This CDR3 region has 15 residues. The CDR3 bases are TGTGCCAGCAGTTCCCGGACAGGGGCGAACACTGAAGCTTTCTTT. Protein: CASSSRTGANTEAFF.

A few counts support this clonotype. V and J are TRBV27 and TRBJ2-3; TRBD2 aligns across 8 bases. Trimming took 8 bases from V and 10 from J; bases not matched to a gene: 20. CDR1 and CDR2 (germline): MNHEY, SMNVEV (reference sequence). The CDR3 is made up of 16 amino acids. The CDR3 loop reads CASLPGTDSSGGPQYF. DNA of the CDR3: TGTGCCAGCCTTCCCGGGACCGACTCCTCGGGGGGGCCGCAGTATTTT.

The genes are TRBV9 and TRBJ2-1, with 8 bases lining up with TRBD2. The CDR3 has 17 amino acids. Trimming cost V 4 bases and J 1 base; bases outside gene matches: 10. CDR1 and CDR2 (germline): SGDLS, YYNGEE. CDR3 loop: CASSTRGSGDSYNEQFF. The CDR3 DNA follows: TGTGCCAGCAGCACCCGGGGTAGCGGGGATTCCTACAATGAGCAGTTCTTC.

V gene TRBV7-8 combines with J gene TRBJ1-1; D is unresolved. V shed 6 bases and J shed 7 bases, with 21 bases lying between them. Germline CDR1 SGHVS, CDR2 FQNEAQ. This CDR3 is 15 amino acids long. The CDR3 region is CASSQVVSRPGEAFF. The CDR3, as DNA: TGTGCCAGCAGTCAAGTGGTGTCCAGGCCGGGTGAAGCTTTCTTT. The whole variable domain, filled in from reference TRBV7-8 and TRBJ1-1, reads GAGVSQSPRYKVAKRGQDVALRCDPISGHVSLFWYQQALGQGPEFLTYFQNEAQLDKSGLPSDRFFAERPEGSVSTLKIQRTQQEDSAVYLCASSQVVSRPGEAFFGQGTRLTVV.

This clonotype was observed a few times. The V call is TRBV28, the J call TRBJ2-7; D possibly corresponds to TRBD2 (6 bases). This CDR3 has 13 amino acids. Trimming took off 4 bases at V and 7 bases at J, with 14 bases between the two ends. Germline V gives CDR1 MDHEN, CDR2 SYDVKM. The CDR3 here is CASSCAGRGEQYF. CDR3 nucleotides: TGTGCCAGCAGTTGTGCGGGACGAGGGGAGCAGTACTTC.

V is TRBV6-1 and J is TRBJ1-1; D not resolved. The CDR3 is 14 residues long. The V and J ends lost 2 bases and 3 bases respectively, with 10 bases between them. Germline loops: CDR1 MNHNS, CDR2 SASEGT. The chain's CDR3 is CASSELPGYTEAFF. Here the CDR3 DNA reads TGTGCCAGCAGTGAATTGCCGGGTTACACTGAAGCTTTCTTT.

The V gene is TRBV7-9, the J gene TRBJ2-7; D not resolved. This CDR3 has 14 amino acids. Germline V CDR1 and CDR2: SEHNR, FQNEAQ (reference sequence). Between the trimmed V and J ends, which lost 5 bases and 0 bases, there was a span of 11 bases. For the CDR3, the DNA is TGTGCCAGCAGCGAGGAATTTCTCTCCTACGAGCAGTACTTC. Translating gives CASSEEFLSYEQYF.

Of note for this clonotype: One base away lies a much larger clone, so this may be a sequencing read error. The gene calls are TRBV7-9 and TRBJ2-7; D not resolved. The J call could be wrong; TRBJ2-4 is a better fit for the DNA end. The CDR3 has 11 residues. Per the germline V gene, CDR1 is SEHNR and CDR2 is FQNEAQ (reference sequence). CDR3 sequence (DNA): TGTGCCAACAGCCCCACCGACATTCAGTACTTC. Protein product: CANSPTDIQYF.

V usage is TRBV20-1 and J usage is TRBJ1-2; D call uncertain. Germline CDR1 reads DFQATT; CDR2 reads SNEGSKA (reference sequence). The CDR3 runs 13 residues. The V and J ends lost 6 bases and 8 bases respectively, with 19 bases between them. In nucleotides, the CDR3 is TGCAGTGCGCCCCAATGGGGTCTCAGAGGCTACACCTTC. Its protein product is CSAPQWGLRGYTF.

The chain employs TRBV7-2 and TRBJ1-2, with D possibly matching TRBD1 (6 bases). The ends were cut back, 6 bases at V and 2 bases at J, with 10 bases in the middle. Per the germline V gene, CDR1 is SGHTA and CDR2 is FQGNSA. CDR3 length: 13 residues. The chain's CDR3 is CASRRGGNYGYTF. CDR3 bases: TGTGCCAGCAGACGCGGGGGCAACTATGGCTACACCTTC.

This clonotype was observed many times. V gene TRBV6-5 combines with J gene TRBJ1-2, with D perhaps TRBD1 (5 bases). Germline CDR1 reads MNHEY; CDR2 reads SVGAGI. The CDR3 is 16 residues long. The V and J ends lost 4 bases and 2 bases respectively, with 17 bases between them. The CDR3 loop reads CASSSDGHEGNYGYTF. CDR3 DNA sequence: TGTGCCAGCAGTTCCGACGGACACGAAGGGAACTATGGCTACACCTTC.

This clonotype was found a few times. The V call is TRBV18, the J call TRBJ1-2; a possible D gene is TRBD1 (5 bases). CDR3 length equals 15 residues. Germline V gene lookup returns CDR1 KGHSH and CDR2 LQKENI. V dropped 3 bases and J dropped 0 bases, with 11 bases sitting between them. The CDR3 DNA follows: TGTGCCAGCTCACCGTCGACAGAACCTAACTATGGCTACACCTTC. Residues: CASSPSTEPNYGYTF.

V and J are TRBV7-2 and TRBJ2-7; maybe TRBD2 (6 bases). V dropped 1 base and J dropped 10 bases, with 26 bases sitting between them. The CDR3 sequence is 17 residues long. Germline-derived CDR1 and CDR2 are SGHTA and FQGNSA. As DNA, the CDR3 is TGTGCCAGCAGCTTAGAGGCTAGCGAAAGCCTTTGGTGGGCCCAGTACTTC. It translates to CASSLEASESLWWAQYF.

This clonotype was counted between two and nine times. The rearrangement links TRBV3-1 to TRBJ1-2; no reliable D call. This CDR3 is built from 13 residues. The germline V and J ends were trimmed by 10 bases and 4 bases, with 16 bases remaining between them. Germline V gene sequence: CDR1 LGHDT, CDR2 YNNKEL (reference sequence). For the CDR3, the DNA is TGTGCCACCTCCGCCGGGTTGAGCTATGGCTACACCTTC. It specifies CATSAGLSYGYTF.

The V call is TRBV5-1, the J call TRBJ1-4; D is uncertain. Trimming pared 0 bases from V and 8 bases from J, leaving 14 bases between. Germline-derived CDR1 and CDR2 are SGHRS and YFSETQ. The CDR3 is 15 amino acids. The CDR3 DNA follows: TGCGCCAGCAGCTTGGATGCAGCGGGAGGGGAAAAACTGTTTTTT. This gives the protein CASSLDAAGGEKLFF.